This passage covers 20 T cell receptor beta chains from one sample sequenced in a study of cytomegalovirus exposure and HLA in healthy donors. Vbeta (60) and Jbeta (13) primers were used in the PCR. The assay was immunoSEQ multiplex PCR, and TCRdb's table has in-frame clones only and misses some. The sample has approximately 150,000 clones, 72% seen once. What was sequenced was PBMCs. Receptor source: a man aged 40-55 years in good health and CMV-seronegative.

This clone was counted once. V usage is TRBV5-6 and J usage is TRBJ1-3; D possibly corresponds to TRBD1 (5 bases). This CDR3 is built from 15 residues. The germline CDR1 and CDR2 sequences are SGHDT and YYEEEE. The V and J ends lost 0 bases and 0 bases respectively, with 7 bases between them. The CDR3 region has the DNA TGTGCCAGCAGCTTGGGGGGCTACTCTGGAAACACCATATATTTT. Its translation is CASSLGGYSGNTIYF.

J is TRBJ1-3 and V is TRBV7-2, with 7 bases identical to TRBD1. This CDR3 contains 18 residues. J lost 0 bases, V lost 5 bases, and 13 bases had no gene match. From germline, CDR1 is SGHTA and CDR2 FQGNSA. The CDR3 region is CASSERRQGWRSGNTIYF. The CDR3, as DNA: TGTGCCAGCAGCGAGAGACGACAGGGCTGGCGCTCTGGAAACACCATATATTTT.

The chain combines TRBV29-1 with TRBJ2-5; a weak D match, TRBD2 (5 bases). Trimming shortened V by 4 bases and J by 5 bases, and 11 bases separated the two germline ends. The V gene's germline CDR1 is SQVTM and CDR2 ANQGSEA. The CDR3 runs 12 residues. The CDR3 sequence is CSVGDYSETQYF. In DNA, the CDR3 is TGCAGCGTTGGAGACTACTCGGAGACCCAGTACTTC.

The V gene is TRBV6-4, the J gene TRBJ1-5, with D unresolved. The CDR3 extends over 15 amino acids. V was trimmed by 8 bases and J by 1 base, leaving 15 bases between them. Germline CDR1 and CDR2: MRHNA and SNTAGT. The CDR3 bases are TGTGCCAGCTCGAGGGTGCCCGGAAGCAATCAGCCCCAGCATTTT. This gives the protein CASSRVPGSNQPQHF.

The genes are TRBV18 and TRBJ2-5, with a tentative D call TRBD2 (5 bases). This CDR3 region has 13 residues. V lost 0 bases and J 3 bases, leaving 5 bases between the germline ends. The germline V gene encodes CDR1 KGHSH and CDR2 LQKENI. The CDR3 DNA is TGTGCCAGCTCACCACCGACTAAAGAGACCCAGTACTTC. Protein: CASSPPTKETQYF.

The gene calls are TRBV27 and TRBJ1-2; the D gene is possibly TRBD1 (6 bases). CDR1 is MNHEY, CDR2 SMNVEV, per germline (reference sequence). The CDR3 has 14 residues. V dropped 4 bases and J dropped 0 bases, with 9 bases sitting between them. DNA for the CDR3: TGTGCCAGCAGTTCGAACAGGGCTAACTATGGCTACACCTTC. This translates into CASSSNRANYGYTF.

This clone appeared a few times. The rearrangement links TRBV5-4 to TRBJ2-7; a possible D gene is TRBD1 (5 bases). Germline CDR1 is SGHNT and CDR2 is YYREEE (reference sequence). V was trimmed by 2 bases and J by 5 bases, leaving 5 bases between them. The CDR3 totals 11 residues. The CDR3 coding sequence is TGTGCCAGCAGCTTACAGGACGAGCAGTACTTC. As protein: CASSLQDEQYF.

V usage is TRBV7-6 and J usage is TRBJ1-3; the D is unclear. Germline V gene lookup returns CDR1 SGHVS and CDR2 FNYEAQ. The V and J ends lost 1 base and 1 base respectively, with 14 bases between them. This CDR3 has 17 residues. The CDR3 nucleotides read TGTGCCAGCAGCTTAGGAACCGAACCTAGGTCTGGAAACACCATATATTTT. This sequence encodes CASSLGTEPRSGNTIYF. Full variable domain (outside the CDR3, taken from reference TRBV7-6 and TRBJ1-3): GAGVSQSPRYKVTKRGQDVALRCDPISGHVSLYWYRQALGQGPEFLTYFNYEAQQDKSGLPNDRFSAERPEGSISTLTIQRTEQRDSAMYRCASSLGTEPRSGNTIYFGEGSWLTVV.

DNA for the CDR3: TGTGCCAGCAGCCGCGACTTGGCGAGGGGGGAGCTGTTTTTT. Its translation: CASSRDLARGELFF. The V gene is TRBV6-5, the J gene TRBJ2-2; D is unresolved. The ends were cut back, 6 bases at V and 8 bases at J, with 16 bases in the middle. The CDR3 has 14 residues. Germline values: CDR1 MNHEY, CDR2 SVGAGI.

The rearrangement uses TRBV7-2 and TRBJ2-7, with 7 bases lining up with TRBD2. J lost 5 bases, V lost 0 bases, and 10 bases had no gene match. Germline CDR1 SGHTA, CDR2 FQGNSA. This CDR3 comprises 16 residues. The CDR3 sequence is CASSLAGGRGVHEQYF. CDR3 DNA sequence: TGTGCCAGCAGCTTAGCAGGTGGGAGGGGCGTGCACGAGCAGTACTTC. The full variable domain, with the rest looked up from reference TRBV7-2 and TRBJ2-7, is GAGVSQSPSNKVTEKGKDVELRCDPISGHTALYWYRQSLGQGLEFLIYFQGNSAPDKSGLPSDRFSAERTGGSVSTLTIQRTQQEDSAVYLCASSLAGGRGVHEQYFGPGTRLTVT.

The chain employs TRBV14 and TRBJ2-1, with 10 bases aligning to TRBD2. Trimming cost V 1 base and J 4 bases; bases outside gene matches: 4. The CDR3 has 16 amino acids. Germline lookup yields CDR1 SGHDN and CDR2 FVKESK. The DNA for the CDR3 is TGTGCCAGCAGCCAAGTGGGGACTAGCGTATACAATGAGCAGTTCTTC. It encodes CASSQVGTSVYNEQFF.

This clone has just a few counts. The chain is built from TRBV30 and TRBJ1-3; no firm D call. Germline V CDR1 and CDR2: GTSNPN, SVGIG (reference sequence). The CDR3 has 14 amino acids. With 0 bases removed from V and 0 bases from J, the gap between germline ends came to 6 bases. CDR3 region: CAWSVSVSGNTIYF. CDR3 sequence (DNA): TGTGCCTGGAGTGTATCAGTCTCTGGAAACACCATATATTTT.

The chain employs TRBV4-1 and TRBJ2-7; TRBD1 aligns across 10 bases. J gave up 2 bases and V 1 base, and 11 bases lay outside the gene matches. The V gene's germline CDR1 is MGHRA and CDR2 YSYEKL. This CDR3 region has 18 residues. Written as DNA, the CDR3 is TGCGCCAGCAGCCAAGTGGGCCCGGGACAGGGGCCCACCTACGAGCAGTACTTC. Translation: CASSQVGPGQGPTYEQYF.

The chain recombines TRBV6-5 with TRBJ2-5; D is uncertain. Per the germline V gene, CDR1 is MNHEY and CDR2 is SVGAGI. Trimming shortened V by 6 bases and J by 5 bases, and 7 bases separated the two germline ends. This CDR3 contains 11 residues. The DNA for the CDR3 is TGTGCCAGCAGAGCCTCTGAGACCCAGTACTTC. Translating it yields CASRASETQYF.

The rearrangement uses TRBV6-6 and TRBJ1-6; D is unclear. Germline V gene lookup returns CDR1 MNHNY and CDR2 SVGAGI (reference sequence). V was clipped by 8 bases and J by 2 bases, with 10 bases between them. The CDR3 loop spans 14 amino acids. The CDR3 spells CASLPGTYNSPLHF. The CDR3 bases are TGTGCCAGCCTTCCGGGGACCTATAATTCACCCCTCCACTTT.

The chain recombines TRBV5-1 with TRBJ1-1, with 10 positions matching TRBD1. V gave up 2 bases and J gave up 1 base; unmatched junction bases: 8. Germline loops: CDR1 SGHRS, CDR2 YFSETQ. The length of the CDR3 is 17 residues. CDR3 sequence reads: CASSFGSGTGENTEAFF. CDR3 nucleotide sequence: TGCGCCAGCAGCTTCGGTTCCGGGACAGGGGAGAACACTGAAGCTTTCTTT.

Remarks on this clone: Distinct nucleotide sequences in the sample also encode this CDR3. The chain recombines TRBV27 with TRBJ2-7, with 7 bases matching TRBD1. Per the germline V gene, CDR1 is MNHEY and CDR2 is SMNVEV (reference sequence). Germline trimming cut 3 bases from V and 3 bases from J; bases unmatched to any gene: 8. This CDR3 is built from 15 residues. The CDR3 loop is CASSFSTGWDYEQYF. CDR3 sequence (DNA): TGTGCCAGCAGTTTCTCGACAGGGTGGGACTACGAGCAGTACTTC.

This sequence joins TRBV6-5 and TRBJ1-5, with D uncertain. Looked up from germline, CDR1 is MNHEY and CDR2 is SVGAGI. V was cut by 6 bases and J by 1 base, with 10 bases left in between. The CDR3 is made up of 14 amino acids. CDR3 loop: CASRSGLSNQPQHF. Here the CDR3 DNA reads TGTGCCAGCAGGTCGGGTTTAAGCAATCAGCCCCAGCATTTT.

The gene calls are TRBV7-3 and TRBJ2-3; the D is unclear. The CDR3 runs to 12 residues. V was trimmed by 2 bases and J by 4 bases, leaving 4 bases between them. The germline V gene has CDR1 SGHTA and CDR2 FQGTGA. The CDR3 coding sequence is TGTGCCAGCAGCTTAGTCTCAGATACGCAGTATTTT. It codes for CASSLVSDTQYF.

The chain joins TRBV4-3 to TRBJ2-5; 12 nucleotides line up with TRBD2. V trimming: 4 bases; J trimming: 5 bases; junction bases outside the gene matches: 2. The germline gives CDR1 LGHNA, CDR2 YSLEER. The CDR3 has 14 residues. CDR3 loop: CASSLTSGSETQYF. The CDR3 region has the DNA TGCGCCAGCAGCCTGACTAGCGGGAGCGAGACCCAGTACTTC.